This T cell receptor beta chain was recorded in a study of T-cell reconstitution after alpha-beta-depleted transplantation in children. Trimming removed 1 base from V and 0 bases from J; junction bases left unmatched: 7. CDR3 length: 17 residues. Looked up from germline, CDR1 is MGHRA and CDR2 is YSYEKL. Unique molecular identifiers were incorporated during preparation of the TCRbeta library. MiXCR, applied by TCRdb to the PCR reads, yields one record per CDR3 protein. Of about 27,000 distinct CDR3 sequences detected, around 17% appear once; the ten largest clones hold approximately 35%. Study outcomes and limitations: T-cell counts and diversity were attributed mostly to newly produced T cells one year after transplant. Several hundred expanded graft clones reportedly gave rise to the alpha-beta T cells present about two months after transplant.

On this clonotype itself: What it binds is unknown.

This chain links TRBV4-1 with TRBJ2-3, with 7 bases lining up with TRBD2. The material was PBMCs, mostly from graft donor cells, obtained 60 days after TCRalphabeta/CD19-depleted stem cell transplant. The clonotype originates from a male patient aged 2-15 years who had a stem cell transplant for acute lymphoblastic leukemia, so the T cells may come from the graft donor. DNA of the CDR3: TGCGCCAGCAGCCAAGGGCAACTAGCGTCAAGCACAGATACGCAGTATTTT. Protein: CASSQGQLASSTDTQYF.